One and the same sample provided the 27 T cell receptor beta chains below, sequenced in a study of T-cell reconstitution after alpha-beta-depleted transplantation in children. This sample's TCRbeta library carried unique molecular identifier barcodes. TCRdb redid the calling of the PCR reads with MiXCR, one entry per CDR3 protein. The table shows fewer than 750,000 distinct CDR3 sequences, with about 21% occurring only once. Material: PBMCs, mostly from graft donor cells, obtained 360 days after TCRalphabeta/CD19-depleted stem cell transplant. The receptor source for this set is a boy under two years old who had a stem cell transplant for acute myeloid leukemia, so the T cells may come from the graft donor.

A few counts support this clonotype. V usage is TRBV6-6 and J usage is TRBJ2-3; D not certain. V was cut by 2 bases and J by 5 bases, with 8 bases left in between. Germline CDR1 reads MNHNY; CDR2 reads SVGAGI (reference sequence). The CDR3 is 13 residues long. The chain's CDR3 is CASSYRAGDTQYF. CDR3 DNA sequence: TGTGCCAGCAGTTACCGAGCTGGAGATACGCAGTATTTT.

This clonotype appeared many times. The chain is built from TRBV20-1 and TRBJ2-1, with TRBD1 matching 9 bases. The germline V gene has CDR1 DFQATT and CDR2 SNEGSKA (reference sequence). J was trimmed by 1 base and V by 0 bases; bases with no gene match: 10. The CDR3 consists of 18 residues. The CDR3 protein is CSARDLGGQGLSYNEQFF. The CDR3 DNA sequence: TGCAGTGCTAGAGATCTAGGGGGACAGGGTCTATCCTACAATGAGCAGTTCTTC.

This clonotype has at least ten counts. V gene TRBV20-1 combines with J gene TRBJ2-5, with D perhaps being TRBD1 or TRBD2 (6 bases each). V shed 8 bases and J shed 5 bases, with 9 bases lying between them. This CDR3 is 10 amino acids long. The V gene's germline CDR1 is DFQATT and CDR2 SNEGSKA (reference sequence). CDR3 in amino acids: CSRGGETQYF. The CDR3 DNA sequence: TGCAGTAGAGGGGGGGAGACCCAGTACTTC.

This clonotype was found a few times. This sequence joins TRBV7-2 and TRBJ2-7; the match to TRBD1 covers 7 bases. CDR1 is SGHTA and CDR2 is FQGNSA in the germline V gene. The CDR3 is made up of 16 amino acids. V lost 2 bases and J lost 6; bases outside the gene matches: 13. The CDR3 nucleotides read TGTGCCAGCAGCTTATACCTACCCGGACAGGCGGGCGAGCAGTACTTC. Translating it yields CASSLYLPGQAGEQYF.

This clonotype was recorded many times. V is TRBV27 and J is TRBJ1-6, with TRBD1 matching over 7 bases. Germline loops: CDR1 MNHEY, CDR2 SMNVEV (reference sequence). CDR3 length: 14 amino acids. J gave up 7 bases and V 6 bases, and 6 bases lay outside the gene matches. The CDR3: CASSRQGSNSPLHF. In DNA, the CDR3 is TGTGCCAGCAGCAGACAGGGCAGCAATTCACCCCTCCACTTT.

At least ten counts were recorded for this clonotype. V usage is TRBV3-1 and J usage is TRBJ2-3, with TRBD1 as a possible D gene (6 bases). The CDR3 is made up of 14 amino acids. Trimming took 1 base from V and 6 from J, leaving 11 bases between them. Germline CDR1 LGHDT, CDR2 YNNKEL (reference sequence). CDR3 sequence reads: CASSQAGQQDTQYF. CDR3 DNA: TGTGCCAGCAGCCAAGCCGGACAGCAGGATACGCAGTATTTT.

This clonotype has more than one count but fewer than ten. This chain uses TRBV11-2 with TRBJ2-1, with D maybe TRBD2 (6 bases). V dropped 0 bases and J dropped 4 bases, with 13 bases sitting between them. This CDR3 region has 16 residues. Looked up from germline, CDR1 is SGHAT and CDR2 is FQNNGV. The CDR3 DNA sequence: TGTGCCAGCAGCTTAGAGTCGGGGGTGGGGTACAATGAGCAGTTCTTC. Its translation is CASSLESGVGYNEQFF.

This clonotype was observed many times. V gene TRBV2 combines with J gene TRBJ2-3; a possible D gene is TRBD2 (6 bases). The CDR3 contains 13 residues. V lost 5 bases to trimming and J lost 6 bases, with 12 bases between them. Germline V CDR1 and CDR2: SNHLY, FYNNEI. CDR3 protein: CASSRDWGDTQYF. The CDR3 nucleotides read TGTGCCAGCAGTCGGGACTGGGGGGATACGCAGTATTTT.

The gene calls are TRBV12-3 or TRBV12-4 and TRBJ2-1, with TRBD2 identical over 9 bases. The J segment lost 9 bases and the V segment lost 6 bases, leaving 15 bases of the junction unmatched. This CDR3 is 16 amino acids long. CDR3 coding DNA: TGTGCCAGCAGCCAGTCTACTAGCGGGTGGGGGGGTGAGCAGTTCTTC. Translating it yields CASSQSTSGWGGEQFF.

This chain joins TRBV5-1 and TRBJ2-1; 9 nucleotides line up with TRBD2. The J segment lost 6 bases and the V segment lost 2 bases, leaving 3 bases of the junction unmatched. The germline V gene encodes CDR1 SGHRS and CDR2 YFSETQ. The CDR3 loop spans 14 amino acids. The CDR3 DNA reads as TGCGCCAGCAGCTTTGAGCGGGGGGCCAATGAGCAGTTCTTC. Its translation: CASSFERGANEQFF.

At least ten counts were recorded for this clonotype. This rearrangement joins TRBV6-1 to TRBJ2-5, with 8 bases aligning to TRBD2. The germline gives CDR1 MNHNS, CDR2 SASEGT. V lost 3 bases, J lost 7 bases, and 7 bases stayed unmatched. The CDR3 length is 14 residues. CDR3 nucleotides: TGTGCCAGCAGTGACATCCGCAGCGGGGGGACCCAGTACTTC. Its translation is CASSDIRSGGTQYF.

The CDR3 is CASSLTYALERDTQYF. The CDR3 nucleotides are TGTGCCAGCAGCTTAACTTATGCTCTGGAGAGGGATACGCAGTATTTT. The chain joins TRBV7-2 to TRBJ2-3; no clear D gene. Trimming removed 2 bases from V and 6 bases from J, with 18 bases in between. The germline V gene encodes CDR1 SGHTA and CDR2 FQGNSA. The CDR3 covers 16 residues. Full variable domain (remainder filled in from reference TRBV7-2 and TRBJ2-3): GAGVSQSPSNKVTEKGKDVELRCDPISGHTALYWYRQSLGQGLEFLIYFQGNSAPDKSGLPSDRFSAERTGGSVSTLTIQRTQQEDSAVYLCASSLTYALERDTQYFGPGTRLTVL.

This clonotype was observed a few times. The CDR3 sequence: CATEDGETQYF. DNA of the CDR3: TGTGCCACAGAAGACGGGGAGACCCAGTACTTC. This sequence joins TRBV24-1 and TRBJ2-5; D gene ambiguous. The V gene lost 10 bases and the J gene lost 5 bases, with 10 bases spanning the gap. Germline V lookup: CDR1 KGHDR, CDR2 SFDVKD. CDR3 length equals 11 residues.

This clonotype was picked up a small number of times. The chain couples TRBV7-9 to TRBJ2-5; 8 bases agree with TRBD1. The CDR3 contains 15 residues. V lost 6 bases and J lost 5; bases outside the gene matches: 11. CDR1 is SEHNR and CDR2 is FQNEAQ in the germline V gene (reference sequence). The CDR3 nucleotides are TGTGCCAGCAGTTCCACGGACAGGGACGGGGAGACCCAGTACTTC. It encodes CASSSTDRDGETQYF.

This clonotype was picked up a small number of times. J is TRBJ2-4 and V is TRBV7-9; 7 positions agree with TRBD1. Trimming at V came to 5 bases and at J to 13 bases, leaving 11 bases not matched to a gene. The CDR3 is made up of 13 amino acids. Germline loops: CDR1 SEHNR, CDR2 FQNEAQ (reference sequence). CDR3 nucleotides: TGTGCCAGCAGCGTGGCCATAACAGGGGAACAGTACTTC. Protein: CASSVAITGEQYF.

This clonotype appeared many times. J is TRBJ2-4 and V is TRBV3-1; 9 nucleotides line up with TRBD1. Germline values: CDR1 LGHDT, CDR2 YNNKEL (reference sequence). With 2 bases clipped from V and 5 bases from J, the junction kept 10 bases outside the gene matches. The CDR3 is 17 amino acids. The CDR3 region is CASSQLSPRDRENIQYF. The CDR3 DNA is TGTGCCAGCAGCCAATTATCCCCTCGGGACAGGGAAAACATTCAGTACTTC.

V gene TRBV7-2 combines with J gene TRBJ2-3; 8 positions match TRBD2. Looked up from germline, CDR1 is SGHTA and CDR2 is FQGNSA. The CDR3 has 16 residues. With 2 bases clipped from V and 10 bases from J, the junction kept 14 bases outside the gene matches. CDR3 sequence (DNA): TGTGCCAGCAGCTTATGGTTGGGACTAGGAGGGAGGTCGCAGTATTTT. Encoded protein: CASSLWLGLGGRSQYF. Complete variable domain (other parts from reference TRBV7-2 and TRBJ2-3): GAGVSQSPSNKVTEKGKDVELRCDPISGHTALYWYRQSLGQGLEFLIYFQGNSAPDKSGLPSDRFSAERTGGSVSTLTIQRTQQEDSAVYLCASSLWLGLGGRSQYFGPGTRLTVL.

This clonotype was counted at least ten times. This rearrangement joins TRBV29-1 to TRBJ2-3, with a tentative D call TRBD1 (5 bases). Trimming left V 3 bases short and J 1 base short, with 8 bases between. The CDR3 length is 13 residues. Germline V gives CDR1 SQVTM, CDR2 ANQGSEA. The CDR3 DNA is TGCAGCGTTGACAGGGAACGCACAGATACGCAGTATTTT. The encoded protein is CSVDRERTDTQYF.

The rearrangement joins TRBV4-3 to TRBJ2-7, with D uncertain. The V end lost 4 bases, the J end lost 6 bases, and 13 bases lay between the germline ends. Germline values: CDR1 LGHNA, CDR2 YSLEER. There are 13 residues in the CDR3. CDR3 DNA sequence: TGCGCCAGCAGCCTTCGGGTCCCCGCCGAGCAGTACTTC. Its protein is CASSLRVPAEQYF.

This chain joins TRBV11-2 and TRBJ2-1; possibly TRBD2 for D (7 bases). The CDR3 length is 15 residues. Germline CDR1 is SGHAT and CDR2 is FQNNGV. V dropped 4 bases and J dropped 10 bases, with 20 bases sitting between them. The CDR3 loop is CASSSAQGGGREQFF. The DNA for the CDR3 is TGTGCCAGCAGCTCAGCCCAGGGAGGGGGTCGGGAGCAGTTCTTC.

This clonotype was picked up many times. V gene TRBV20-1 combines with J gene TRBJ2-1; 8 bases agree with TRBD2. Germline-derived CDR1 and CDR2 are DFQATT and SNEGSKA (reference sequence). V lost 3 bases and J lost 0; bases outside the gene matches: 4. This CDR3 contains 15 residues. CDR3 nucleotide sequence: TGCAGTGCTAGGGCCGGGACTAGCTCCTACAATGAGCAGTTCTTC. Translating gives CSARAGTSSYNEQFF.

This clonotype showed up just a few times. One end of the junction is discordant with germline, which a read error may explain. The CDR3 region has the DNA TGCAGTCCTAGCGGGGGAGGATACAATGAGCAGTTCTTC. It is translated as CSPSGGGYNEQFF. V usage is TRBV20-1 and J usage is TRBJ2-1; 10 bases line up with TRBD2. CDR3 length equals 13 residues. Per the germline V gene, CDR1 is DFQATT and CDR2 is SNEGSKA (reference sequence).

The sample holds a few counts of this clonotype. The genes are TRBV12-3 or TRBV12-4 and TRBJ2-7; D not certain. V gave up 2 bases and J gave up 3 bases, with 14 bases separating them. The CDR3 covers 15 residues. CDR3 in DNA: TGTGCCAGCAGTTTATTTTGGCAGGCCGGCTACGAGCAGTACTTC. This translates into CASSLFWQAGYEQYF.

This clonotype was found many times. The chain combines TRBV7-9 with TRBJ1-1; weak D call: TRBD1 (6 bases). Looked up from germline, CDR1 is SEHNR and CDR2 is FQNEAQ (reference sequence). The CDR3 loop spans 13 amino acids. V dropped 1 base and J dropped 8 bases, with 11 bases sitting between them. The CDR3 DNA is TGTGCCAGCAGCTTAGAAGAAGGACAGGAAGCTTTCTTT. It encodes CASSLEEGQEAFF. Complete variable domain (other parts from reference TRBV7-9 and TRBJ1-1): DTGVSQNPRHKITKRGQNVTFRCDPISEHNRLYWYRQTLGQGPEFLTYFQNEAQLEKSRLLSDRFSAERPKGSFSTLEIQRTEQGDSAMYLCASSLEEGQEAFFGQGTRLTVV.

This rearrangement joins TRBV30 to TRBJ2-5; 9 positions match TRBD2. Germline V gene data show CDR1 as GTSNPN and CDR2 as SVGIG (reference sequence). J gave up 7 bases and V 1 base, and 22 bases lay outside the gene matches. The CDR3 has 19 amino acids. The CDR3 DNA is TGTGCCTGGAGTGGACCTCAACAATTCGGGGCTAGCGGGGCGTCGACCCAGTACTTC. It translates to CAWSGPQQFGASGASTQYF. The full variable domain, its missing parts supplied by reference TRBV30 and TRBJ2-5, is SQTIHQWPATLVQPVGSPLSLECTVEGTSNPNLYWYRQAAGRGLQLLFYSVGIGQISSEVPQNLSASRPQDRQFILSSKKLLLSDSGFYLCAWSGPQQFGASGASTQYFGPGTRLLVL.

This clonotype was picked up a small number of times. J is TRBJ1-1 and V is TRBV20-1, with TRBD1 matching 7 bases. The CDR3 has 16 amino acids. Germline CDR1 DFQATT, CDR2 SNEGSKA (reference sequence). J lost 1 base, V lost 0 bases, and 8 bases had no gene match. DNA of the CDR3: TGCAGTGCTAGAGACCTATCGACAGGGCCGAACACTGAAGCTTTCTTT. Translated: CSARDLSTGPNTEAFF.

This chain joins TRBV6-5 and TRBJ2-7, with TRBD2 matching 12 bases. CDR3 size: 18 residues. Per the germline V gene, CDR1 is MNHEY and CDR2 is SVGAGI. With 2 bases clipped from V and 2 bases from J, the junction kept 10 bases outside the gene matches. The CDR3 spells CASSYRPILAGGPYEQYF. The CDR3 bases are TGTGCCAGCAGTTACCGGCCAATACTAGCGGGGGGACCCTACGAGCAGTACTTC.